The TCR beta chain described here comes from a study of blood T cell repertoires in COVID-19. Whole-study context: Donors in the United States, Italy and Spain gave samples during acute or convalescent COVID-19.

Produced via immunoSEQ multiplex PCR; TCRdb's table is partial and in-frame only. The table lists fewer than 250,000 clones, around 84% of them singletons. This clonotype originated in a woman aged 40 to 55 who had recovered from COVID-19. Source material: PBMCs or T cells enriched from blood (not recorded which).

The CDR3 region has the DNA TGTGCCAGCAGCACGACCGGGACAGACTATGGCTACACCTTC. Protein sequence: CASSTTGTDYGYTF. This chain links TRBV5-5 with TRBJ1-2; 7 positions agree with TRBD1. The V gene end was trimmed by 4 bases and the J gene end by 3 bases; junction bases not matched to a gene: 6. In germline, CDR1 is SGHKS, CDR2 YYEKEE (reference sequence). The CDR3 runs to 14 residues.